This T cell receptor beta chain was observed in a study of T cell changes during pregnancy in multiple sclerosis. The ends were cut back, 6 bases at V and 7 bases at J, with 7 bases in the middle. Germline-derived CDR1 and CDR2 are MNHEY and SVGAGI. The CDR3 length is 11 residues. This table comes from immunoSEQ multiplex PCR, and its TCRdb copy is limited to in-frame clones, with some not included. The sample has roughly 110,000 clones, about nine tenths seen once. The source of this sequence is a female donor in good health, enrolled as a control in a pregnancy study. The sequences come from peripheral blood, collected in the third trimester of pregnancy. V usage is TRBV6-5 and J usage is TRBJ2-1; no clear D gene. The CDR3: CASRNGNEQFF. DNA of the CDR3: TGTGCCAGCAGGAACGGGAATGAGCAGTTCTTC.